This passage covers 14 T cell receptor beta chains from one sample sequenced in a study of blood T cell repertoires in COVID-19 (dated by TCRdb to about 2020). Receptors were amplified or captured by the immunoSEQ multiplex PCR assay. The table was pulled from immuneACCESS by TCRdb, which kept in-frame rearrangements only. Such tables lose some clones; where checked, under half of the loss comes from unresolved V genes, and the rest has no known cause. In all, the sample holds fewer than 600,000 clones, and 75% to 90% of those were seen once. 0.8% to 0.9% of the sample belongs to the ten largest clones. Material: peripheral blood. The receptors were sampled from a man aged 18-30 years with COVID-19, enrolled during active disease.

The chain couples TRBV5-1 to TRBJ2-1; unclear D gene. The germline V gene has CDR1 SGHRS and CDR2 YFSETQ. The CDR3 runs to 14 residues. The V end lost 0 bases, the J end lost 3 bases, and 7 bases lay between the germline ends. Written as DNA, the CDR3 is TGCGCCAGCAGCTTGGGGCAGGACTACAATGAGCAGTTCTTC. It translates to CASSLGQDYNEQFF.

In its sample, this clone was seen once. The J gene is TRBJ2-1, the V gene TRBV3-1 (or the pseudogene TRBV3-2); TRBD2 is a possible D gene (6 bases). Trimming removed 0 bases at V and 2 bases at J, with 11 bases between. This CDR3 region has 16 residues. Germline CDR1 is LGHDT and CDR2 is YNNKEL (reference sequence). CDR3: CASSQDPPGAYNEQFF. CDR3 in DNA: TGTGCCAGCAGCCAAGATCCACCGGGAGCCTACAATGAGCAGTTCTTC.

This clone was recorded once. The rearrangement links TRBV12-3 or TRBV12-4 to TRBJ1-2; possibly TRBD1 for D (5 bases). Deletions cut 3 bases from V and 7 bases from J, with 12 bases between. This CDR3 is built from 13 residues. The CDR3 sequence: CASSLGGVVGYTF. The CDR3 DNA is TGTGCCAGCAGTTTGGGAGGGGTAGTTGGCTACACCTTC.

V is TRBV11-3 and J is TRBJ2-7; TRBD2 might be the D (5 bases). CDR1 is SGHNT, CDR2 YENEEA, per germline. Trimming stripped 5 bases from V and 4 bases from J, with 15 bases between. This CDR3 contains 14 residues. Here the CDR3 DNA reads TGTGCCAGCAGCCTCGGACGGGGAGAGTACGAGCAGTACTTC. It codes for CASSLGRGEYEQYF.

This clone was seen a few times. CDR3 nucleotide sequence: TGTGCCACCAGCAGAGTGCCCGGGACAGGGGGTACACAGCCCCAGCATTTT. This gives the protein CATSRVPGTGGTQPQHF. The chain links TRBV15 to TRBJ1-5; 11 nucleotides line up with TRBD1. The CDR3 has 17 amino acids. The V gene end was trimmed by 1 base and the J gene end by 7 bases; junction bases not matched to a gene: 9. Germline V gene sequence: CDR1 LNHNV, CDR2 YYDKDF (reference sequence).

V usage is TRBV9 and J usage is TRBJ1-1; the D gene is possibly TRBD1 (5 bases). There are 14 residues in the CDR3. The V end lost 0 bases, the J end lost 4 bases, and 10 bases lay between the germline ends. The V gene's germline CDR1 is SGDLS and CDR2 YYNGEE. CDR3 in DNA: TGTGCCAGCAGCGTAGAGCAGGGATCCACTGAAGCTTTCTTT. Protein sequence: CASSVEQGSTEAFF.

The rearrangement joins TRBV6-5 to TRBJ2-7; D gene unclear. Germline CDR1 reads MNHEY; CDR2 reads SVGAGI. Deletions cut 0 bases from V and 0 bases from J, with 12 bases between. The CDR3 has 16 amino acids. In nucleotides, the CDR3 is TGTGCCAGCAGTTACTCGAGGCAGTCCCCCTCCTACGAGCAGTACTTC. This codes for CASSYSRQSPSYEQYF.

V is TRBV6-5 and J is TRBJ2-5, with 13 bases aligning to TRBD2. V lost 8 bases, J lost 5 bases, and 5 bases stayed unmatched. CDR3 length: 14 residues. CDR1 and CDR2 from the germline V gene are MNHEY and SVGAGI. CDR3 sequence: CASGLAGEWETQYF. The CDR3 region has the DNA TGTGCCAGCGGACTAGCGGGAGAATGGGAGACCCAGTACTTC.

The V gene is TRBV21-1, the J gene TRBJ2-1; TRBD2, the table's D call, lacks a check against the DNA. TRBV21-1 is termed a pseudogene. CDR3 size: 16 residues. The CDR3: CASRVSGTSKGNEQFF. The CDR3 region has the DNA TGTGCCAGCAGAGTTAGCGGGACCTCAAAGGGCAATGAGCAGTTCTTC.

The chain carries TRBV5-1 and TRBJ2-3; TRBD2 agrees at 9 bases. From germline, CDR1 is SGHRS and CDR2 YFSETQ. V lost 4 bases, J lost 5 bases, and 14 bases stayed unmatched. This CDR3 spans 17 amino acids. The CDR3 spells CASSGQVAGVSVDTQYF. The CDR3, as DNA: TGCGCCAGCAGCGGACAAGTAGCGGGAGTCAGTGTAGATACGCAGTATTTT. Looking up the rest from reference TRBV5-1 and TRBJ2-3 gives the full variable domain: KAGVTQTPRYLIKTRGQQVTLSCSPISGHRSVSWYQQTPGQGLQFLFEYFSETQRNKGNFPGRFSGRQFSNSRSEMNVSTLELGDSALYLCASSGQVAGVSVDTQYFGPGTRLTVL.

The chain carries TRBV24-1 and TRBJ1-5; 7 bases map to TRBD1. J gave up 7 bases and V 3 bases, and 11 bases lay outside the gene matches. Germline assignment: CDR1 KGHDR and CDR2 SFDVKD. The CDR3 is made up of 16 amino acids. This CDR3 is CATSDRQGIELQPQHF. CDR3 DNA sequence: TGTGCCACCAGTGATCGACAGGGAATAGAGTTGCAGCCCCAGCATTTT.

Concerning this clone itself: Other DNA sequences in this sample translate to the same CDR3. The V call is TRBV5-1, the J call TRBJ2-3, with 11 bases identical to TRBD2. Germline V gene sequence: CDR1 SGHRS, CDR2 YFSETQ. With V trimmed by 4 bases and J by 3 bases, 7 bases remained unmatched. This CDR3 region has 16 residues. CDR3 sequence reads: CASSPGLAGGTDTQYF. CDR3 DNA sequence: TGCGCCAGCAGCCCCGGGCTAGCGGGAGGTACAGATACGCAGTATTTT.

V is TRBV6-5 and J is TRBJ2-3; D is unresolved. Germline V gene data show CDR1 as MNHEY and CDR2 as SVGAGI. This CDR3 contains 13 residues. Trimming left V 6 bases short and J 4 bases short, with 11 bases between. CDR3 sequence reads: CASSPQNADTQYF. As DNA, the CDR3 is TGTGCCAGCAGCCCCCAGAACGCAGATACGCAGTATTTT.

The chain joins TRBV2 to TRBJ1-4, with 9 nucleotides matching TRBD1. CDR3 length: 12 amino acids. Trimming at V came to 6 bases and at J to 10 bases, leaving 3 bases not matched to a gene. Germline CDR1 SNHLY, CDR2 FYNNEI. As DNA, the CDR3 is TGTGCCAGCAGAGGGACAGGGCGAAAACTGTTTTTT. Translated: CASRGTGRKLFF.